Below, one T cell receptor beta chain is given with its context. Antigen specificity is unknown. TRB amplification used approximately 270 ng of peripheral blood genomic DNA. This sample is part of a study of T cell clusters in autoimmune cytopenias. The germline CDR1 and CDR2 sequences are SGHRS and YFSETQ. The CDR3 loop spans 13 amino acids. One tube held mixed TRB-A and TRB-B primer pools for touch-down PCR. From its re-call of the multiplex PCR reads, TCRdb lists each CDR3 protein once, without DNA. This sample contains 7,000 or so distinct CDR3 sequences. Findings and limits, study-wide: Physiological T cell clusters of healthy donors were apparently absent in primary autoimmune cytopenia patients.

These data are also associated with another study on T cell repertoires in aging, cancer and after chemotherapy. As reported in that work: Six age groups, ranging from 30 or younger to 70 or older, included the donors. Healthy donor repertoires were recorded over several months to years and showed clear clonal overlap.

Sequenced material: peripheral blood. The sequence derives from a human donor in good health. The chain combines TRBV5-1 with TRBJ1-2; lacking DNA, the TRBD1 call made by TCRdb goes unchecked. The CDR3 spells CASSLGQGHGYTF.